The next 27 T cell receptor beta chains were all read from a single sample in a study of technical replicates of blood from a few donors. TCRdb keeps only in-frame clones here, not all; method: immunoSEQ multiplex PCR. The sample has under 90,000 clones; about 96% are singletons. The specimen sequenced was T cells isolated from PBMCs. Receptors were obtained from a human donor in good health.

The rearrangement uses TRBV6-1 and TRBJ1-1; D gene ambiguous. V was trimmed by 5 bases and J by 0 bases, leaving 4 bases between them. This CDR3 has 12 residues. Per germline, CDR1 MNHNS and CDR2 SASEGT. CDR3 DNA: TGTGCCAGCAGTTTAATGAACACTGAAGCTTTCTTT. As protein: CASSLMNTEAFF.

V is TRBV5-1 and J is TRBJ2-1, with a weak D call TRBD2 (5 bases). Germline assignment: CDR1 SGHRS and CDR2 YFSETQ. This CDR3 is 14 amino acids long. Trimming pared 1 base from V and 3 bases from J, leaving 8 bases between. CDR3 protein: CASSLQEVYNEQFF. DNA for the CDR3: TGCGCCAGCAGCTTGCAGGAGGTCTACAATGAGCAGTTCTTC.

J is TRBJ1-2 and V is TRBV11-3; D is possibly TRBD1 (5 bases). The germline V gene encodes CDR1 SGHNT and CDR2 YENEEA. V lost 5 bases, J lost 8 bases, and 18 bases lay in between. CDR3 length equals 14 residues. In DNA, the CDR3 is TGTGCCAGCAGCCCCATAGGGGTTCGGAGAGGCTACACCTTC. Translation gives CASSPIGVRRGYTF.

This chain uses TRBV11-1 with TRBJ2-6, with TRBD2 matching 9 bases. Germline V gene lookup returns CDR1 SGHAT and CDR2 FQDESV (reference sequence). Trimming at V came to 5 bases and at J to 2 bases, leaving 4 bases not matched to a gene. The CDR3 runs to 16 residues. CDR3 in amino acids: CASSLGLAAGANVLTF. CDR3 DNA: TGTGCCAGCAGCCTGGGACTAGCTGCTGGGGCCAACGTCCTGACTTTC.

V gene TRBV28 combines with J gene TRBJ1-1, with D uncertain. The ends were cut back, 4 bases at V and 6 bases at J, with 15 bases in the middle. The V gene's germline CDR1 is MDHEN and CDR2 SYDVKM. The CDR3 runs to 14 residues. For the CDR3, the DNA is TGTGCCAGCAGTTACATTAGTTCGGGGTCTGAAGCTTTCTTT. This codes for CASSYISSGSEAFF.

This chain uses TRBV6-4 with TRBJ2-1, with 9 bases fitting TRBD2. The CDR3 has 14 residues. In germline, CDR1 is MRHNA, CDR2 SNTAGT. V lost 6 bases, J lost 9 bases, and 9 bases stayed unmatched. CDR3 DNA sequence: TGTGCCAGCAGAAGGACTAGCGCGAGTACTGAGCAGTTCTTC. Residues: CASRRTSASTEQFF.

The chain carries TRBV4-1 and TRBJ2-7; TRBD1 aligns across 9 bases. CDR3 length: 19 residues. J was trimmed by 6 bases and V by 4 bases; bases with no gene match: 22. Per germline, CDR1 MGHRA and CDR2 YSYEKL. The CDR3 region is CASSPIFTASGQGNTEQYF. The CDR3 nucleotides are TGCGCCAGCAGCCCGATTTTTACCGCCTCGGGACAGGGAAACACCGAGCAGTACTTC.

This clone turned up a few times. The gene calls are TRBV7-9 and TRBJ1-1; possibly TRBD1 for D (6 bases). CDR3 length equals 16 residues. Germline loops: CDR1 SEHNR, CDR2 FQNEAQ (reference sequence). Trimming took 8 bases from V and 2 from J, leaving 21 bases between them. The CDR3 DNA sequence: TGTGCCAGCGTCTCCTCCGGGACATGGGACAACACTGAAGCTTTCTTT. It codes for CASVSSGTWDNTEAFF.

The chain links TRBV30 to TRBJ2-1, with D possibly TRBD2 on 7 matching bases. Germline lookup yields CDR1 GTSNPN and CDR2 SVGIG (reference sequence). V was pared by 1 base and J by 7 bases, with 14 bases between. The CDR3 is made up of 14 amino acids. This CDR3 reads CAWSGGGALNEQFF. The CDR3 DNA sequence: TGTGCCTGGAGTGGAGGGGGGGCGTTGAATGAGCAGTTCTTC. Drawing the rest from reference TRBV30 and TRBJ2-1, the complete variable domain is SQTIHQWPATLVQPVGSPLSLECTVEGTSNPNLYWYRQAAGRGLQLLFYSVGIGQISSEVPQNLSASRPQDRQFILSSKKLLLSDSGFYLCAWSGGGALNEQFFGPGTRLTVL.

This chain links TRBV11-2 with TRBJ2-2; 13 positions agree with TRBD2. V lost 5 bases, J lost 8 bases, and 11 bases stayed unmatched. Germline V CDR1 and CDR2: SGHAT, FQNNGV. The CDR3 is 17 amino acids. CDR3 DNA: TGTGCCAGCAGCCTTGGACTAGCGGGAGCCCGAGGGGGGGAGCTGTTTTTT. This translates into CASSLGLAGARGGELFF.

In DNA, the CDR3 is TGTGCCAGCAGCCAAGACAGGGATAGCGAGCAGTACTTC. Its translation: CASSQDRDSEQYF. V and J are TRBV2 and TRBJ2-7; TRBD1 aligns across 7 bases. The length of the CDR3 is 13 residues. Germline CDR1 and CDR2: SNHLY and FYNNEI. The trim removed 6 bases at V and 6 bases at J, leaving 8 bases unmatched.

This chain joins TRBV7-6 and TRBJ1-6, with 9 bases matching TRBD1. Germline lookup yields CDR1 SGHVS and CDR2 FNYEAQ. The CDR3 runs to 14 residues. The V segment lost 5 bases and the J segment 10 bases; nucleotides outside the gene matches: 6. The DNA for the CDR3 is TGTGCCAGCAGCCCCGGGACAGGGAGATCACCCCTCCACTTT. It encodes CASSPGTGRSPLHF.

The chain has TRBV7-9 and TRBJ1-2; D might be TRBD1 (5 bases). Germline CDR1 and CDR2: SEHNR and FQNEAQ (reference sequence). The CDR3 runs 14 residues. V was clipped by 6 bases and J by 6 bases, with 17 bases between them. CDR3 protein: CASRPGGVSDGYTF. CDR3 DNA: TGTGCCAGCAGACCCGGGGGGGTCTCAGATGGCTACACCTTC. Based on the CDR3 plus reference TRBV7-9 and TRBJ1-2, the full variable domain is DTGVSQNPRHKITKRGQNVTFRCDPISEHNRLYWYRQTLGQGPEFLTYFQNEAQLEKSRLLSDRFSAERPKGSFSTLEIQRTEQGDSAMYLCASRPGGVSDGYTFGSGTRLTVV.

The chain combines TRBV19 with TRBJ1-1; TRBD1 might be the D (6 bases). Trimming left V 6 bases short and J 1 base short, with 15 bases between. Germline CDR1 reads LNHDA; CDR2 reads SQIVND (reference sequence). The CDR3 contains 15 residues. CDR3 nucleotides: TGTGCCAGTAGGGTAACGGGACAACCGAACACTGAAGCTTTCTTT. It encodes CASRVTGQPNTEAFF.

This CDR3 is CASSPPGTTEAFF. CDR3 sequence (DNA): TGTGCCAGCTCACCTCCGGGAACGACTGAAGCTTTCTTT. The chain is built from TRBV18 and TRBJ1-1; no definite D call. V was cut by 3 bases and J by 5 bases, with 10 bases left in between. The V gene's germline CDR1 is KGHSH and CDR2 LQKENI. The CDR3 runs to 13 residues. The variable domain in full, with the rest retrieved from reference TRBV18 and TRBJ1-1, is NAGVMQNPRHLVRRRGQEARLRCSPMKGHSHVYWYRQLPEEGLKFMVYLQKENIIDESGMPKERFSAEFPKEGPSILRIQQVVRGDSAAYFCASSPPGTTEAFFGQGTRLTVV.

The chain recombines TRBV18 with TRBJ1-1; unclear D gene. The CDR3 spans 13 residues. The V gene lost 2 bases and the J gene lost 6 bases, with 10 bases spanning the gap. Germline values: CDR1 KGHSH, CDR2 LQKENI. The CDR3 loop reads CASSPLGAAEAFF. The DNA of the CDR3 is TGTGCCAGCTCACCATTGGGTGCGGCTGAAGCTTTCTTT.

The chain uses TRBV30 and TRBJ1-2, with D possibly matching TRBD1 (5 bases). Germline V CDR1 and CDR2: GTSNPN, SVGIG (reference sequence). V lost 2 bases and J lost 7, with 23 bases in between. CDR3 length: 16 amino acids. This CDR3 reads CAWSFPPTGGRSGYTF. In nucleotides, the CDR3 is TGTGCCTGGAGTTTTCCCCCCACGGGGGGACGGAGTGGCTACACCTTC.

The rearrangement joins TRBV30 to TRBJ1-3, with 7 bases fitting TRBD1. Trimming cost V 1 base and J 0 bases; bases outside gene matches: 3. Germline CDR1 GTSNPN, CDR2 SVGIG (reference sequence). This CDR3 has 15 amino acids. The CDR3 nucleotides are TGTGCCTGGAGTGAGGGGGCCTCCTCTGGAAACACCATATATTTT. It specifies CAWSEGASSGNTIYF.

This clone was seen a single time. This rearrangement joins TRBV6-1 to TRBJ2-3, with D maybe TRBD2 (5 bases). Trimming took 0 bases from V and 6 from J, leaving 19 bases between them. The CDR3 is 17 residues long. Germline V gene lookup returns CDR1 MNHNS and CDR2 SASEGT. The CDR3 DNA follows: TGTGCCAGCAGTGAAGCGCGCCTAGCTGTCCTCGGTGATACGCAGTATTTT. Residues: CASSEARLAVLGDTQYF.

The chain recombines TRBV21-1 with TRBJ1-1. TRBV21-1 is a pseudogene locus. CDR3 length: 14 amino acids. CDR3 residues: CASSTRAPNTEAFF. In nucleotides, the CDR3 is TGTGCCAGCAGCACGAGGGCCCCGAACACTGAAGCTTTCTTT.

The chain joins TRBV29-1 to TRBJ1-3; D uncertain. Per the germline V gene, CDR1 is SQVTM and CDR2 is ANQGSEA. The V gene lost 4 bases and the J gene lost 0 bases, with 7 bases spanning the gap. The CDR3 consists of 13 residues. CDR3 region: CSVGQNSGNTIYF. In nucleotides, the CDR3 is TGCAGCGTTGGACAAAACTCTGGAAACACCATATATTTT.

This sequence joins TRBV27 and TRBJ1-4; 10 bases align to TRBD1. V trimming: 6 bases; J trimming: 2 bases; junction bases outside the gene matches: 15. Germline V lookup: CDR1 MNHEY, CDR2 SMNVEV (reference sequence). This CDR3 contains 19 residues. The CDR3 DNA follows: TGTGCCAGCAGCCCTATTTCTGACAGGGGGCGACTCACTAATGAAAAACTGTTTTTT. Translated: CASSPISDRGRLTNEKLFF.

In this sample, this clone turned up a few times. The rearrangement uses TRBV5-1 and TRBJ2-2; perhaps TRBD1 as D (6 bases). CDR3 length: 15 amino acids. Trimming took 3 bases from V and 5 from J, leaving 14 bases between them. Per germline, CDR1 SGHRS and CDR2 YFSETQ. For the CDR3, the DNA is TGCGCCAGCAGCTCCAGGGGCGAGGGGACCGGGGAGCTGTTTTTT. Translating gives CASSSRGEGTGELFF. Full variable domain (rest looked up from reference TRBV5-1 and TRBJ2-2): KAGVTQTPRYLIKTRGQQVTLSCSPISGHRSVSWYQQTPGQGLQFLFEYFSETQRNKGNFPGRFSGRQFSNSRSEMNVSTLELGDSALYLCASSSRGEGTGELFFGEGSRLTVL.

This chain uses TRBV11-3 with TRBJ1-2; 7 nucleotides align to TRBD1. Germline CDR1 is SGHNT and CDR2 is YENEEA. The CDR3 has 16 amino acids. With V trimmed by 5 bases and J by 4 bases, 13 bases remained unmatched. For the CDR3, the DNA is TGTGCCAGCAGCCTCGGGACAGAACGTACTAGCTATGGCTACACCTTC. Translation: CASSLGTERTSYGYTF.

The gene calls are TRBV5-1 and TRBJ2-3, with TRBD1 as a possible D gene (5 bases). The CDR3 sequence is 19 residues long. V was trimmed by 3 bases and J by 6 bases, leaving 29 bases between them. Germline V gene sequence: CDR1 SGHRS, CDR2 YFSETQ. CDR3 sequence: CASSSGHAYFRVLGDTQYF. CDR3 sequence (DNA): TGCGCCAGCAGCTCTGGACATGCCTACTTTAGGGTCTTAGGGGATACGCAGTATTTT.

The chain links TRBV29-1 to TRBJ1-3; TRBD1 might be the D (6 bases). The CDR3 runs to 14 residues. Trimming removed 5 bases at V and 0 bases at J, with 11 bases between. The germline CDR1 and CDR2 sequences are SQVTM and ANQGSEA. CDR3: CSVTTGSSGNTIYF. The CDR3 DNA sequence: TGCAGCGTTACTACAGGGTCCTCTGGAAACACCATATATTTT.

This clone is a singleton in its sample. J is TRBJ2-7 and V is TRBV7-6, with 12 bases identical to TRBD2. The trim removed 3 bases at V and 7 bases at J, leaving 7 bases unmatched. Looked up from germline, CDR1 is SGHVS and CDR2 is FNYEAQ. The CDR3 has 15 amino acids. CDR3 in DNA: TGTGCCAGCAGCTTTCTAGCGGGAGGGCCGAGTGAGCAGTACTTC. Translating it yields CASSFLAGGPSEQYF.